Listed below are T cell receptor beta chains from one sample, sequenced in a study of blood T cell repertoires in COVID-19. The protocol was immunoSEQ multiplex PCR, while the TCRdb copy is restricted to in-frame clones and leaves out a portion. This table holds some 340,000 clones, about 85% found once. Sequenced sample: peripheral blood. All receptors derive from a woman aged 18-29 years with acute or convalescent COVID-19. Both conserved end residues are part of each CDR3. A D gene is named only where the DNA matches it firmly. Size values are once, few and many counts, or a class for expanded clones, and some rows have none.

j_call v_call clone_size d_call cdr3_aa cdr3_nt
TRBJ2-3 TRBV5-1 - TRBD1 CASSLGQGAADTQYF TGCGCCAGCAGCTTGGGACAGGGTGCCGCAGATACGCAGTATTTT
TRBJ1-1 TRBV12-3/TRBV12-4 few TRBD1 CASIVTGGRAFF TGTGCCAGCATCGTAACAGGGGGCCGGGCTTTCTTT
TRBJ1-3 TRBV4-2 - TRBD1 CASSQDRGRFRNTIYF TGTGCCAGCAGCCAAGACAGGGGGCGGTTCCGAAACACCATATATTTT
TRBJ2-2 TRBV2 - TRBD2 CASNLAGETGELFF TGTGCCAGCAATCTAGCGGGGGAAACCGGGGAGCTGTTTTTT
TRBJ2-6 TRBV15 - - CATSTEDFSRSGANVLTF TGTGCCACCAGCACCGAGGACTTTTCCCGCTCTGGGGCCAACGTCCTGACTTTC
TRBJ1-1 TRBV28 - TRBD1 CASSLDRRLMNTEAFF TGTGCCAGCAGTCTGGACAGGCGGCTAATGAACACTGAAGCTTTCTTT
TRBJ2-3 TRBV19 - - CASSPTSTDTQYF TGTGCCAGTAGTCCGACTAGCACAGATACGCAGTATTTT
TRBJ2-7 TRBV6-5 - TRBD1 CASRGTDYEQYF TGTGCCAGCAGAGGGACAGACTACGAGCAGTACTTC
TRBJ1-2 TRBV5-8 once - CASSWGDLYGYTF TGTGCCAGCAGCTGGGGGGACCTTTATGGCTACACCTTC
TRBJ2-7 TRBV5-6 - TRBD1 CASSLKGAYEQYF TGTGCCAGCAGCTTGAAGGGGGCTTACGAGCAGTACTTC
TRBJ2-7 TRBV11-2 - TRBD1 CASSLTGSASEQYF TGTGCCAGCAGCCTGACAGGGTCGGCGTCCGAGCAGTACTTC
TRBJ1-3 TRBV5-1 - - CASSLGDSGPGNTIYF TGCGCCAGCAGCCTCGGGGACTCCGGACCCGGAAACACCATATATTTT
TRBJ2-3 TRBV6-5 - TRBD1 CASRPGQFTDTQYF TGTGCCAGCAGGCCGGGACAGTTCACAGATACGCAGTATTTT
TRBJ1-2 TRBV25-1 few TRBD1 CASSGPIRTGYGYTF TGTGCCAGCAGTGGACCTATAAGGACAGGCTATGGCTACACCTTC
TRBJ1-5 TRBV7-2 - TRBD1 CASSIRTGGQPQHF TGTGCCAGCAGCATTAGGACAGGGGGTCAGCCCCAGCATTTT
TRBJ1-1 TRBV28 - TRBD1 CASSLSGQGSTEAFF TGTGCCAGCAGCCTTTCGGGACAGGGTTCGACTGAAGCTTTCTTT
TRBJ2-4 TRBV2 - - CASSEVEGKYIQYF TGTGCCAGCAGTGAAGTGGAGGGGAAATACATTCAGTACTTC
TRBJ1-6 TRBV19 - - CASSPRRSGRADSPLHF TGTGCCAGTAGCCCAAGAAGGTCCGGCAGGGCAGATTCACCCCTCCACTTT
TRBJ1-3 TRBV5-1 few - CASSPAAFGNTIYF TGCGCCAGCAGCCCCGCGGCGTTTGGAAACACCATATATTTT
TRBJ2-2 TRBV5-6 once TRBD2 CASSRLAKNTGELFF TGTGCCAGCAGCCGACTAGCCAAGAACACCGGGGAGCTGTTTTTT
TRBJ1-1 TRBV29-1 - - CSGSRGNTEAFF TGCAGCGGCAGCAGGGGGAACACTGAAGCTTTCTTT
TRBJ1-1 TRBV13 - - CASSRGTEAFF TGTGCCAGCAGTAGGGGGACTGAAGCTTTCTTT
TRBJ2-7 TRBV11-2 - TRBD1 CASSQDRFYEQYF TGTGCCAGCAGCCAGGACAGGTTTTACGAGCAGTACTTC
TRBJ2-7 TRBV11-2 - - CASSVGAGYEQYF TGTGCCAGTTCTGTGGGGGCGGGCTACGAGCAGTACTTC
TRBJ1-1 TRBV5-5 - - CASSRLGDTEAFF TGTGCCAGCAGTCGATTAGGGGACACTGAAGCTTTCTTT
TRBJ2-2 TRBV2 - - CASSKEVTGELFF TGTGCCAGCAGTAAGGAGGTAACCGGGGAGCTGTTTTTT
TRBJ1-5 TRBV18 - - CASSLLEDQPQHF TGTGCCAGCTCCCTCTTAGAGGATCAGCCCCAGCATTTT
TRBJ1-5 TRBV7-8 once - CASSLAAGEYSQPQHF TGTGCCAGCAGCTTAGCGGCAGGGGAATATAGTCAGCCCCAGCATTTT
TRBJ1-5 TRBV28 - - CASSFKRTSGQPQHF TGTGCCAGCAGTTTTAAGCGGACCTCGGGGCAGCCCCAGCATTTT
TRBJ1-6 TRBV6-6 - TRBD1 CASGTGTGWHF TGTGCCAGCGGGACGGGGACAGGGTGGCACTTT
TRBJ1-2 TRBV28 - - CASSFVGGYGYTF TGTGCCAGCAGTTTTGTCGGGGGGTATGGCTACACCTTC
TRBJ1-6 TRBV9 - - CASSVDAGGSGGSPLHF TGTGCCAGCAGCGTAGATGCCGGAGGCAGCGGGGGTTCACCCCTCCACTTT
TRBJ2-7 TRBV24-1 - TRBD1 CARRTDPGQGVVEQYF TGTGCCAGACGGACTGACCCGGGACAGGGTGTCGTCGAGCAGTACTTC
TRBJ2-1 TRBV5-6 - - CASSLAGAAYNEQFF TGTGCCAGCAGCTTGGCAGGGGCCGCGTACAATGAGCAGTTCTTC
TRBJ2-2 TRBV6-5 few TRBD1 CASSTGQDTGELFF TGTGCCAGCTCAACGGGACAGGACACCGGGGAGCTGTTTTTT
TRBJ2-2 TRBV4-1 - TRBD2 CASSQVGGGARTFTGELFF TGCGCCAGCAGCCAAGTGGGCGGGGGGGCCCGGACTTTCACCGGGGAGCTGTTTTTT
TRBJ1-2 TRBV30 few - CAGYSGGNFGGYTF TGTGCCGGCTATTCGGGGGGCAATTTCGGTGGCTACACCTTC
TRBJ2-3 TRBV9 - - CASSPSYTDTQYF TGTGCCAGCAGCCCATCCTACACAGATACGCAGTATTTT
TRBJ1-3 TRBV28 few TRBD1 CASSSPRTGGNTIYF TGTGCCAGCAGTTCACCCAGGACAGGTGGAAACACCATATATTTT
TRBJ2-7 TRBV7-2 - TRBD2 CASSVRGTSRNEQYF TGTGCCAGCAGCGTCCGTGGGACTAGTCGGAACGAGCAGTACTTC
TRBJ2-7 TRBV2 many - CASSEAWSSYEQYF TGTGCCAGCAGTGAAGCGTGGAGCTCCTACGAGCAGTACTTC
TRBJ1-2 TRBV4-1 once - CASSQEWRKEGPFYGYTF TGCGCCAGCAGCCAAGAATGGCGTAAGGAGGGCCCATTCTATGGCTACACCTTC
TRBJ1-2 TRBV5-6 - TRBD1 CASSTLGTGYTYGYTF TGTGCCAGCAGCACATTAGGGACAGGGTATACCTATGGCTACACCTTC
TRBJ2-1 TRBV24-1 few - CATSDLVAGRNEQFF TGTGCCACCAGTGATTTAGTGGCGGGGCGGAATGAGCAGTTCTTC
TRBJ1-6 TRBV12-5 - - CASAPRSPLHF TGTGCTAGTGCCCCTCGTTCACCCCTCCACTTT
TRBJ2-7 TRBV28 - TRBD2 CASSPGLAGTYEQYF TGTGCCAGCAGCCCTGGACTAGCGGGAACCTACGAGCAGTACTTC
TRBJ2-5 TRBV5-5 - - CASATGRYQETQYF TGTGCCAGCGCAACAGGACGGTACCAAGAGACCCAGTACTTC
TRBJ1-2 TRBV30 few - CAVFAFVGYTF TGTGCCGTATTTGCGTTCGTTGGCTACACCTTC
TRBJ1-1 TRBV19 - TRBD1 CASSTQTGYYATEAFF TGTGCCAGTAGTACCCAGACAGGGTATTATGCGACTGAAGCTTTCTTT
TRBJ2-2 TRBV19 once - CASSIGANTGELFF TGTGCCAGTAGTATCGGGGCGAACACCGGGGAGCTGTTTTTT
TRBJ1-5 TRBV6-6 - TRBD1 CASSEDRGNQPQHF TGTGCCAGCAGTGAGGACAGGGGAAATCAGCCCCAGCATTTT
TRBJ2-2 TRBV4-1 few - CASSQDRDFYTDTGELFF TGCGCCAGCAGCCAAGATCGGGACTTTTATACCGACACCGGGGAGCTGTTTTTT
TRBJ2-1 TRBV28 - TRBD2 CASRPVTSGKRYNEQFF TGTGCCAGCAGGCCTGTGACTAGCGGGAAAAGGTACAATGAGCAGTTCTTC
TRBJ2-7 TRBV5-1 few TRBD2 CASSLASSGTYEQYF TGCGCCAGCAGCTTGGCTTCTAGCGGAACCTACGAGCAGTACTTC
TRBJ1-2 TRBV2 - TRBD1 CASSLDRAGYTF TGTGCCAGCAGTCTCGACAGGGCGGGCTACACCTTC